This T cell receptor beta chain came from a study of T cells after yellow fever vaccination. The J segment lost 9 bases and the V segment lost 7 bases, leaving 16 bases of the junction unmatched. The CDR3 sequence is 14 residues long. CDR1 is SGHRS and CDR2 is YFSETQ in the germline V gene. It was through 5'RACE template switching that TCR cDNA was made, with a universal primer site and UMIs added. TCRdb used MiXCR to reprocess the 5' RACE reads, holding one entry per CDR3 protein. The sample lists more than 350,000 distinct CDR3 sequences, around 10% seen once, with roughly 18% in the top ten. The chain couples TRBV5-1 to TRBJ2-7; 7 positions match TRBD1. Sequenced here: PBMCs, sampled on the day of the first yellow fever vaccination. This TCR was sampled from a man between 18 and 35 years old who received the YFV17D yellow fever vaccine. The CDR3 DNA reads TGCGCCAGCCTCCCTCCGAGGGGGCTCCCCGTGCAGTACTTC. Translating it yields CASLPPRGLPVQYF.